Listed here are 9 T cell receptor beta chains from one sample, sequenced in a study of blood T cell repertoires in COVID-19. Repertoires were generated with immunoSEQ multiplex PCR, while TCRdb's copy carries only in-frame clones and drops some. This repertoire shows about 58,000 clones, 75% to 90% found once; its top ten account for roughly 1.4%. Sequences were obtained from peripheral blood. Source of these receptors: a man aged 55 to 70 with acute or convalescent COVID-19.

This chain joins TRBV9 and TRBJ2-5; D possibly corresponds to TRBD1 (5 bases). CDR3 length: 13 residues. Germline loops: CDR1 SGDLS, CDR2 YYNGEE. V dropped 0 bases and J dropped 4 bases, with 7 bases sitting between them. For the CDR3, the DNA is TGTGCCAGCAGCGTAGCAGGGCGAGAGACCCAGTACTTC. It codes for CASSVAGRETQYF.

The V and J genes are TRBV9 and TRBJ2-4; tentative D call: TRBD2 (6 bases). Germline V gene data show CDR1 as SGDLS and CDR2 as YYNGEE. The CDR3 extends over 15 amino acids. V was pared by 4 bases and J by 4 bases, with 15 bases between. This CDR3 reads CASSPTTGLKNIQYF. For the CDR3, the DNA is TGTGCCAGCAGCCCTACCACGGGACTTAAAAACATTCAGTACTTC.

The chain employs TRBV19 and TRBJ2-1; TRBD2 might be the D (6 bases). The V gene's germline CDR1 is LNHDA and CDR2 SQIVND (reference sequence). The CDR3 spans 15 residues. V was clipped by 3 bases and J by 0 bases, with 9 bases between them. The CDR3 DNA follows: TGTGCCAGTAGTATGGCGGGAAGCTCCTACAATGAGCAGTTCTTC. It encodes CASSMAGSSYNEQFF.

The chain has TRBV11-3 and TRBJ1-1; no clear D gene. The CDR3 is 15 amino acids. Deletions cut 1 base from V and 2 bases from J, with 11 bases between. Germline V CDR1 and CDR2: SGHNT, YENEEA. DNA for the CDR3: TGTGCCAGCAGCTTAGGTGGGCAGGCAAACACTGAAGCTTTCTTT. This gives the protein CASSLGGQANTEAFF.

V and J are TRBV7-3 and TRBJ2-1; 8 bases map to TRBD2. Germline V lookup: CDR1 SGHTA, CDR2 FQGTGA. V shed 6 bases and J 4 bases; nucleotides not matched to a gene: 14. This CDR3 has 17 residues. CDR3 DNA: TGTGCCAGCAGTCCTGCAGGAGGGACGGGAGGGTACAATGAGCAGTTCTTC. Translated: CASSPAGGTGGYNEQFF.

This chain connects TRBV12-3 or TRBV12-4 to TRBJ1-4, with TRBD1 as a possible D gene (5 bases). This CDR3 has 13 amino acids. Trimming stripped 4 bases from V and 11 bases from J, with 14 bases between. CDR3: CASSSGRQTKLFF. DNA for the CDR3: TGTGCCAGCAGTTCGGGCCGACAGACCAAACTGTTTTTT.

The chain recombines TRBV7-2 with TRBJ1-1; TRBD1 matches 7 bases. Trimming took 5 bases from V and 1 from J; bases not matched to a gene: 7. Per germline, CDR1 SGHTA and CDR2 FQGNSA. There are 15 residues in the CDR3. The CDR3 sequence is CASSPRTGTNTEAFF. The CDR3 DNA is TGTGCCAGCAGCCCTCGGACAGGAACGAACACTGAAGCTTTCTTT.

This chain connects TRBV28 to TRBJ1-5, with D unresolved. CDR3 length equals 13 residues. V was cut by 4 bases and J by 1 base, with 5 bases left in between. The germline V gene has CDR1 MDHEN and CDR2 SYDVKM. The DNA of the CDR3 is TGTGCCAGCAGTTCGGGGAGCAATCAGCCCCAGCATTTT. Translation: CASSSGSNQPQHF.

The rearrangement links TRBV28 to TRBJ2-1; maybe TRBD1 (6 bases). Germline lookup yields CDR1 MDHEN and CDR2 SYDVKM. Trimming removed 4 bases from V and 0 bases from J, with 13 bases in between. This CDR3 has 16 amino acids. CDR3 nucleotides: TGTGCCAGCAGTTCCCAGGGGCCCAGCTCCTACAATGAGCAGTTCTTC. It specifies CASSSQGPSSYNEQFF.